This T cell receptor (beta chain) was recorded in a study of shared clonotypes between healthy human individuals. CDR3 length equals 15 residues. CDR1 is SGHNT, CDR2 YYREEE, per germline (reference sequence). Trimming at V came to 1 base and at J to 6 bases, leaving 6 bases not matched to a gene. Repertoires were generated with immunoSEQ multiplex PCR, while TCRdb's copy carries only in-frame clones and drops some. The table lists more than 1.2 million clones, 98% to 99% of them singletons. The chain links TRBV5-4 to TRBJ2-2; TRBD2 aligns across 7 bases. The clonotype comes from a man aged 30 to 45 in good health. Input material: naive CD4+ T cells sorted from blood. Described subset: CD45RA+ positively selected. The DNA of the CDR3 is TGTGCCAGCAGCTTGATAAGCGGGGACCCCGGGGAGCTGTTTTTT. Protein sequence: CASSLISGDPGELFF.